These T cell receptor beta chains were read from a single sample in a study of CD8 T cell repertoires and HIV-1 epitope variants. No cognate antigen is known for these TCRs. The table came from immunoSEQ multiplex PCR; TCRdb's copy has only in-frame clones and leaves some out. In the table there are roughly 5,200 clones, about 67% of which are singletons. The sequenced sample consisted of cultured CD8+ T cells derived from PBMCs. Receptors originate from a male donor with HIV. Both conserved end residues are part of each CDR3. Fields, in order: V gene, D gene, J gene, clone size, CDR3 protein, CDR3 DNA. D genes are given only for firm matches. Only part of the rows carry a size: once, few, many, or a class if the clone is expanded.

v_gene: TRBV19
d_gene: NA
j_gene: TRBJ2-5
abundance: few
CDR3aa: CASSIGNEGQYF
CDR3nt: TGTGCCAGTAGTATAGGCAACGAAGGCCAGTACTTC

v_gene: TRBV2
d_gene: NA
j_gene: TRBJ2-2
abundance: NA
CDR3aa: CASSMGSNTGELFF
CDR3nt: TGTGCCAGCAGCATGGGGTCAAACACCGGGGAGCTGTTTTTT

v_gene: TRBV28
d_gene: TRBD2
j_gene: TRBJ2-7
abundance: NA
CDR3aa: CATENSIAGGPGGEQYF
CDR3nt: TGTGCCACCGAAAATAGTATAGCGGGAGGGCCTGGGGGCGAGCAGTACTTC

v_gene: TRBV2
d_gene: NA
j_gene: TRBJ2-6
abundance: few
CDR3aa: CASSETRDATGANVLTF
CDR3nt: TGTGCCAGCAGTGAAACGAGGGATGCTACTGGGGCCAACGTCCTGACTTTC

v_gene: TRBV4-3
d_gene: NA
j_gene: TRBJ1-2
abundance: NA
CDR3aa: CASSHLLYRVYGYTF
CDR3nt: TGCGCCAGCAGCCACCTTTTATACAGGGTCTATGGCTACACCTTC

v_gene: TRBV7-6
d_gene: NA
j_gene: TRBJ2-3
abundance: NA
CDR3aa: CASSLGAGYGTDTQYF
CDR3nt: TGTGCCAGCAGCTTAGGGGCAGGGTACGGCACAGATACGCAGTATTTT

v_gene: TRBV2
d_gene: TRBD2
j_gene: TRBJ2-7
abundance: few
CDR3aa: CASTGGGSGYEQYF
CDR3nt: TGTGCCAGCACGGGTGGCGGGAGCGGCTACGAGCAGTACTTC

v_gene: TRBV28
d_gene: NA
j_gene: TRBJ1-1
abundance: medium-sized
CDR3aa: CASSFRGWGTEAFF
CDR3nt: TGTGCCAGCAGTTTTCGGGGATGGGGCACTGAAGCTTTCTTT

v_gene: TRBV7-9
d_gene: TRBD1
j_gene: TRBJ2-5
abundance: NA
CDR3aa: CASSPLPGQGEETQYF
CDR3nt: TGTGCCAGCAGCCCCCTCCCGGGACAGGGAGAGGAGACCCAGTACTTC

v_gene: TRBV6-5
d_gene: NA
j_gene: TRBJ2-1
abundance: NA
CDR3aa: CASSYSTELYNEQFF
CDR3nt: TGTGCCAGCAGTTACTCGACGGAGCTTTACAATGAGCAGTTCTTC

v_gene: TRBV6-5
d_gene: NA
j_gene: TRBJ2-2
abundance: NA
CDR3aa: CASSGAATGELFF
CDR3nt: TGTGCCAGCAGTGGGGCTGCCACCGGGGAGCTGTTTTTT

v_gene: TRBV10-3
d_gene: TRBD2
j_gene: TRBJ2-1
abundance: few
CDR3aa: CAISESTAGGSYNEQFF
CDR3nt: TGTGCCATCAGTGAGTCGACGGCGGGGGGCTCCTACAATGAGCAGTTCTTC

v_gene: TRBV6-5
d_gene: NA
j_gene: TRBJ1-1
abundance: NA
CDR3aa: CASSYSTGYTEAFF
CDR3nt: TGTGCCAGCAGTTACTCGACGGGGTACACTGAAGCTTTCTTT

v_gene: TRBV19
d_gene: NA
j_gene: TRBJ1-1
abundance: NA
CDR3aa: CASRSPGLNTEAFF
CDR3nt: TGTGCCAGTAGATCCCCAGGGCTGAACACTGAAGCTTTCTTT

v_gene: TRBV13
d_gene: TRBD2
j_gene: TRBJ2-1
abundance: NA
CDR3aa: CASSSPASTSGVNEQFF
CDR3nt: TGTGCCAGCAGCTCCCCCGCCTCGACTAGCGGAGTCAATGAGCAGTTCTTC

v_gene: TRBV28
d_gene: TRBD1
j_gene: TRBJ1-4
abundance: NA
CDR3aa: CASSSTDRGPEKLFF
CDR3nt: TGTGCCAGCAGTTCCACAGACAGGGGCCCTGAAAAACTGTTTTTT

v_gene: TRBV6-6
d_gene: TRBD1
j_gene: TRBJ2-1
abundance: NA
CDR3aa: CASSYRTGVGNEQFF
CDR3nt: TGTGCCAGCAGTTACAGGACAGGGGTGGGCAATGAGCAGTTCTTC

v_gene: TRBV7-9
d_gene: TRBD1
j_gene: TRBJ2-7
abundance: few
CDR3aa: CASSSPGTGSVEQYF
CDR3nt: TGTGCCAGCAGCTCCCCCGGGACAGGTTCTGTCGAGCAGTACTTC

v_gene: TRBV28
d_gene: NA
j_gene: TRBJ1-2
abundance: NA
CDR3aa: CASRGLDGYTF
CDR3nt: TGTGCCAGCCGAGGGCTTGATGGCTACACCTTC

v_gene: TRBV19
d_gene: TRBD1
j_gene: TRBJ1-1
abundance: NA
CDR3aa: CATRTGLVEAFF
CDR3nt: TGTGCCACCAGGACAGGGTTGGTTGAAGCTTTCTTT

v_gene: TRBV19
d_gene: NA
j_gene: TRBJ2-2
abundance: few
CDR3aa: CASGWGYTGELFF
CDR3nt: TGTGCCAGTGGGTGGGGGTACACCGGGGAGCTGTTTTTT

v_gene: TRBV7-3
d_gene: TRBD2
j_gene: TRBJ2-3
abundance: once
CDR3aa: CASSLGLAGGPTDTQYF
CDR3nt: TGTGCCAGCAGCCTTGGACTAGCGGGGGGCCCCACAGATACGCAGTATTTT

v_gene: TRBV10-3
d_gene: NA
j_gene: TRBJ1-1
abundance: NA
CDR3aa: CAIREMNTEAFF
CDR3nt: TGTGCCATCAGGGAAATGAACACTGAAGCTTTCTTT

v_gene: TRBV7-2
d_gene: NA
j_gene: TRBJ2-1
abundance: NA
CDR3aa: CASSRGPYNEQFF
CDR3nt: TGTGCCAGCAGCCGGGGCCCGTACAATGAGCAGTTCTTC

v_gene: TRBV5-5
d_gene: TRBD1
j_gene: TRBJ2-3
abundance: NA
CDR3aa: CASSLLPGQGAESTDTQYF
CDR3nt: TGTGCCAGCAGTCTTCTTCCCGGTCAGGGGGCGGAAAGCACAGATACGCAGTATTTT

v_gene: TRBV13
d_gene: NA
j_gene: TRBJ1-2
abundance: NA
CDR3aa: CASSLGRDYGYTF
CDR3nt: TGTGCCAGCAGCTTGGGCAGGGACTATGGCTACACCTTC

v_gene: TRBV7-9
d_gene: NA
j_gene: TRBJ1-5
abundance: NA
CDR3aa: CASSTDFSNQPQHF
CDR3nt: TGTGCCAGCAGCACTGACTTTAGCAATCAGCCCCAGCATTTT

v_gene: TRBV2
d_gene: NA
j_gene: TRBJ2-1
abundance: NA
CDR3aa: CASSPLSGGGAFNEQFF
CDR3nt: TGTGCCAGCAGTCCGCTTAGCGGAGGGGGGGCGTTCAATGAGCAGTTCTTC

v_gene: TRBV6-4
d_gene: TRBD1
j_gene: TRBJ1-1
abundance: once
CDR3aa: CARLRDRDLNTEAFF
CDR3nt: TGTGCCAGGTTACGGGACAGGGACCTGAACACTGAAGCTTTCTTT

v_gene: TRBV5-5
d_gene: NA
j_gene: TRBJ2-4
abundance: NA
CDR3aa: CASSWPGQGALPKNIQYF
CDR3nt: TGTGCCAGCAGCTGGCCTGGGCAGGGAGCCCTACCCAAAAACATTCAGTACTTC

v_gene: TRBV5-4
d_gene: NA
j_gene: TRBJ2-7
abundance: NA
CDR3aa: CAFEGLYEQYF
CDR3nt: TGTGCCTTCGAGGGATTATACGAGCAGTACTTC

v_gene: TRBV19
d_gene: TRBD2
j_gene: TRBJ2-1
abundance: NA
CDR3aa: CASSSPSGHNEQFF
CDR3nt: TGTGCCAGTAGTTCGCCTAGCGGGCACAATGAGCAGTTCTTC

v_gene: TRBV6-5
d_gene: NA
j_gene: TRBJ1-1
abundance: NA
CDR3aa: CASSSGDNTEAFF
CDR3nt: TGTGCCAGCAGTTCCGGAGACAACACTGAAGCTTTCTTT

v_gene: TRBV28
d_gene: NA
j_gene: TRBJ2-2
abundance: medium-sized
CDR3aa: CASSLETGELFF
CDR3nt: TGTGCCAGCAGTTTAGAGACCGGGGAGCTGTTTTTT

v_gene: TRBV11-2
d_gene: NA
j_gene: TRBJ2-1
abundance: once
CDR3aa: CASSPLTGSNEQFF
CDR3nt: TGTGCCAGCAGCCCCCTCACAGGATCCAATGAGCAGTTCTTC

v_gene: TRBV27
d_gene: NA
j_gene: TRBJ2-1
abundance: NA
CDR3aa: CASSLSSGHEQFF
CDR3nt: TGTGCCAGCAGTTTATCGTCCGGGCATGAGCAGTTCTTC

v_gene: TRBV7-3
d_gene: NA
j_gene: TRBJ1-2
abundance: few
CDR3aa: CAISGGYTF
CDR3nt: TGTGCCATATCAGGGGGCTACACCTTC

v_gene: TRBV4-2
d_gene: NA
j_gene: TRBJ1-2
abundance: NA
CDR3aa: CASSPWPVELDYGYTF
CDR3nt: TGTGCCAGCAGCCCTTGGCCGGTAGAATTGGACTATGGCTACACCTTC

v_gene: TRBV28
d_gene: NA
j_gene: TRBJ2-2
abundance: NA
CDR3aa: CASREAGELFF
CDR3nt: TGTGCCAGCAGGGAGGCCGGGGAGCTGTTTTTT

v_gene: TRBV4-2
d_gene: TRBD1
j_gene: TRBJ1-2
abundance: few
CDR3aa: CASSQVRDSYGYTF
CDR3nt: TGTGCCAGCAGCCAAGTGAGGGACAGCTATGGCTACACCTTC

v_gene: TRBV27
d_gene: NA
j_gene: TRBJ1-4
abundance: NA
CDR3aa: CASSPLAAGSNEKLFF
CDR3nt: TGTGCCAGCAGTCCCCTAGCGGCAGGGTCTAATGAAAAACTGTTTTTT

v_gene: TRBV27
d_gene: TRBD1
j_gene: TRBJ1-4
abundance: NA
CDR3aa: CASSSGTGYEKLFF
CDR3nt: TGTGCCAGCTCCTCCGGGACAGGGTACGAAAAACTGTTTTTT

v_gene: TRBV28
d_gene: NA
j_gene: TRBJ2-3
abundance: few
CDR3aa: CASSPVVSTDTQYF
CDR3nt: TGTGCCAGCAGTCCGGTAGTAAGCACAGATACGCAGTATTTT

v_gene: TRBV5-5
d_gene: TRBD2
j_gene: TRBJ2-7
abundance: few
CDR3aa: CASSPAGFIYEQYF
CDR3nt: TGTGCCAGCAGTCCAGCGGGATTCATCTACGAGCAGTACTTC

v_gene: TRBV28
d_gene: TRBD1
j_gene: TRBJ2-7
abundance: few
CDR3aa: CASSFRGTGGHTYEQYF
CDR3nt: TGTGCCAGCAGTTTCAGGGGGACAGGGGGTCATACCTACGAGCAGTACTTC

v_gene: TRBV28
d_gene: NA
j_gene: TRBJ1-1
abundance: NA
CDR3aa: CASTQWGTEAFF
CDR3nt: TGTGCCAGCACCCAGTGGGGCACTGAAGCTTTCTTT